This T cell receptor (beta chain) was obtained from a study of shared clonotypes between healthy human individuals (dated by TCRdb to about 2020). Background for the entire study: A few men and two women, aged 18 to 49 years, made up the cohort. For each donor, CD4 naive and CD4 memory were each given three plates, CD8 naive was given two plates, and CD8 memory was given one plate. To estimate repertoire size and how much clonotypes are shared between individuals, the study performed deep sequencing of blood TCR repertoires from roughly five healthy adults. To increase sequencing depth and limit assay-specific biases, TCR repertoire library preparation and sequencing were carried out by different laboratories using diverse techniques. Each donor's leukapheresis produced roughly between about 0.9 and 9.5 billion PBMCs.

Using the deep immunoSEQ assay, multiplex PCR amplified TCR CDR3 regions from genomic DNA. For each cell subset, the extracted genomic DNA was distributed evenly across all wells of several immunoSEQ 96-well plates, and each plate served as one replicate. For sorted subsets, about 220 ng of genomic DNA, equivalent to 25,000 to 30,000 T cell genomes, went into each replicate PCR. Purified libraries were measured with a Qubit 3.0 fluorometer, size-checked on a Bioanalyzer 2100, and measured again with the KAPA Library Quantification kit. Every immunoSEQ 96-well plate was sequenced on a separate single-read 150-cycle Illumina NextSeq 550 flow cell. On the study's bioinformatics: Because only junctional sequences without quality scores were contained in the immunoSEQ output, filtering matching that applied to full-length reads could not be performed. To assign V/J genes and CDR3, sequences were annotated using PyIR, a Python wrapper for IgBLAST v1.9, with IMGT germline references. Reads with weak V/J assignments (E-value above 1e-6), missing CDR3, stop codons, out-of-frame junctions, or ambiguous translated residues were removed. V3J clonotypes were defined as sequences sharing an identical inferred V gene, J gene, and CDR3 amino acid sequence. To compute the percentage overlap between repertoires, the number of shared unique clonotypes was divided by the size of the smaller repertoire. RTK rarefaction, the Chao1 estimator, and Recon v2.1 estimates of unobserved clonotypes were used to assess repertoire richness. Generation probabilities were computed with OLGA for all TCRbeta clonotypes obtained by the gDNA method from several donors. TCRdb holds this immuneACCESS table with in-frame rearrangements only. Some clones are missing; in checked studies, unresolved V genes explain under half, and the rest has no known cause. V, J and clone size are taken as reported in that table, and D and trimming were inferred from the DNA itself. Here the sample has 300,000 to 350,000 clones; 73% occur a single time. In total, the top ten clones hold about 10% of the sample.

Donors were healthy HIV-negative adults with no recently reported acute infections or vaccinations. Every donor was a Caucasian adult living in Nashville, Tennessee, USA. CD4+ T cells were enriched through magnetic negative selection, after which naive cells were positively selected on CD45RA and the remaining negative fraction served as the memory subset. Blood was collected by leukapheresis, and PBMCs were isolated by Ficoll-Histopaque density gradient centrifugation and then cryopreserved in liquid nitrogen vapor phase. Analytical flow cytometry was used to check the purity and quantity of each magnetically sorted T cell population. Each sorted fraction had its genomic DNA isolated and then quantified by UV absorbance on a Nanodrop 2000c. This clone was seen repeatedly, ten times or more. It has no known antigen specificity. The input lacks base qualities; no much larger clone sits a single base away. The sample carries other DNA sequences with the same CDR3.

What the research found in general, with its limitations: Sampling was limited to blood, and TCR repertoires in tissue likely differ from TCR repertoires in blood. Across a few donors, around 5% of naive CD4, over 3% of naive CD8, approximately 2.5% of memory CD4, and under 0.45% of memory CD8 clonotypes were shared. Estimated clonotype richness was generally larger for naive than for memory subsets. Pairwise subsampling indicated that sequencing depth was expected to affect the degree of clonotype sharing among donors. Rarefaction of sorted-subset datasets indicated incomplete sequencing despite the large sequencing depth. Clonotypes shared by all four sorted-subset donors showed higher generation probabilities than non-shared clonotypes. The genetic and exposure-history diversity represented was limited by the small number of donors.

V loses 2 bases, J loses 2 bases, and the germline ends lie 4 bases apart. CDR1 and CDR2 were assigned from the germline V gene as SGHTA and FQGNSA. Reading from cysteine to phenylalanine, the CDR3 counts 13 amino acids. Just the 39-base CDR3 DNA is kept, in frame starting at base 1. The sequence links TRBV7-2 to TRBJ1-5, with the D gene uncertain. The receptor's source is a man aged 25 to 40 in good health. Material for sequencing was memory CD4+ T cells sorted from blood. What the cell subset or site label conveys for this sample: CD45RA-negative fraction. The DNA reads as follows: TGTGCCAGCAGCTTACGTGGCAATCAGCCCCAGCATTTT. Its translation is CASSLRGNQPQHF.